The text below deals with one TCR beta chain. Its binding antigen is unknown. Base qualities are not recorded, but no much larger clone differs from it by a single base. This specimen belongs to a study of T cell responses to AZD1222 COVID-19 vaccine (dated by TCRdb to the early 2020s). Broadly, across the study: A total of roughly 240 trial participants underwent TCR sequencing, of whom about 210 received two doses of AZD1222 and about 25 received two doses of the MenACWY control vaccine. Trial participants were enrolled by age into 18-55, 56-69 and 70-plus year subgroups, with approximately 150, 30 and 60 TCR-sequenced participants respectively. Beyond this particular receptor, the publication reports: Conclusions about previously exposed vaccinees are limited, since just five or six AZD1222 recipients were seropositive for SARS-CoV-2 at baseline. Epitopes outside the regions mutated in the B.1.351 and B.1.1.7 variants were reportedly recognized by nearly half of the unique spike-specific TCRs. Participants were mostly white British, with more females than males. The authors suggested clonal diversity may have been underestimated. Spike-specific TCR breadth and depth rose significantly after two AZD1222 doses compared with day 0 and with MenACWY recipients. The whole spike protein was spanned by vaccine-associated CD4 TCRs, and dominant responses were seen in regions 160-218 and 743-854. In the small 56-69-year group, the increase in depth fell short of significance, most likely because of low power. Because no day 14 peak-response samples were available, the repertoires could be characterized only after the peak T cell response.

The CDR3 regions of human TCRbeta chains were analyzed by immunosequencing. The authors' pipeline ran thus. TCRs in the repertoires were matched against a reference library of SARS-CoV-2-specific TCRs that had been generated with the MIRA antigen-specificity platform. Breadth was defined as the fraction of unique TCRs that were SARS-CoV-2-associated. Depth was defined as the fraction of total T cells that were SARS-CoV-2-associated. Each spike-specific TCR was assigned to its reactive spike region and to a CD4 or CD8 class using the MIRA data. Log10-transformed breadth and depth values were compared by one-way ANOVA with Sidak's multiple comparisons tests. TCRdb limited this immuneACCESS table to in-frame rearrangements with V and J called. A share of clones is missing; checked studies link under half to unresolved V genes, and the rest is unexplained. The V and J calls and clone size were taken over from that table, and D and trimming were inferred from the DNA. This sample lists 80,000 to 95,000 clones; 88% were detected once. The ten largest account for 4% to 5.5% of the sample.

The sample's time point label is to be understood as: baseline before first vaccination. The label giving this sample's treatment or condition can be read as: meningococcal conjugate vaccine given as trial control. Vaccinee samples came from UK trials COV001 and COV002, including a single-blind randomized controlled phase 2/3 trial of AZD1222 (ChAdOx1 nCoV-19) in healthy adults. For TCRbeta chain sequencing, PBMC samples from trial participants were taken at day 0 and at day 28 after the second dose. This receptor was taken from an adult in good health. Sample: peripheral blood, taken on day 0 of MenACWY control vaccination.

The CDR3 reads as follows: CASKGPTGPQHF. Here is the DNA: TGTGCCAGCAAGGGCCCCACCGGGCCCCAGCATTTT. The V and J genes are TRBV6-5 and TRBJ1-5, with no reliable assignment of the D segment. There are 12 amino acids in the CDR3, from cysteine to phenylalanine inclusive. The only DNA kept is the CDR3, 36 bases in frame from the first base. V sheds 7 bases and J sheds 9 bases, leaving 13 bases between their ends. CDR1 MNHEY and CDR2 SVGAGI were looked up in the germline V gene.